Listed below are T cell receptor beta chains from one sample, sequenced in a study of T cell responses to AZD1222 COVID-19 vaccine. Sequencing was performed with immunoSEQ multiplex PCR; in TCRdb, only in-frame clones are kept and a portion is missing. Altogether some 110,000 clones are present, 88% being singletons, with the ten largest covering over 6.5%. The source was peripheral blood, collected on day 0 of AZD1222 vaccination. The receptors here all came from an adult in good health. The CDR3 runs from the conserved cysteine through the conserved F or W. The D gene is left open where the match is weak. Rows give clone size only sometimes, using once, few, many, or a class for an expanded clone.

v_call: TRBV4-2
j_call: TRBJ2-2
d_call: TRBD1
clone_size: NA
cdr3_aa: CASSHGKGQGKTGELFF
cdr3_nt: TGTGCCAGCAGCCACGGAAAGGGACAGGGAAAAACCGGGGAGCTGTTTTTT

v_call: TRBV13
j_call: TRBJ2-1
d_call: NA
clone_size: NA
cdr3_aa: CASSSPTRLIENEQFF
cdr3_nt: TGTGCCAGCAGCTCACCCACCCGGTTAATCGAAAATGAGCAGTTCTTC

v_call: TRBV29-1
j_call: TRBJ2-7
d_call: NA
clone_size: NA
cdr3_aa: CIASEQYF
cdr3_nt: TGCATCGCCTCCGAGCAGTACTTC

v_call: TRBV28
j_call: TRBJ1-3
d_call: NA
clone_size: NA
cdr3_aa: CASSLWPSGSPGNTIYF
cdr3_nt: TGTGCCAGCAGTTTATGGCCATCGGGCTCCCCTGGAAACACCATATATTTT

v_call: TRBV19
j_call: TRBJ2-4
d_call: NA
clone_size: NA
cdr3_aa: CASSMSEAKNIQYF
cdr3_nt: TGTGCCAGTAGTATGTCCGAAGCCAAAAACATTCAGTACTTC

v_call: TRBV4-1
j_call: TRBJ2-3
d_call: NA
clone_size: few
cdr3_aa: CASSLAQSGPDTQYF
cdr3_nt: TGCGCCAGCAGCCTCGCTCAGTCCGGTCCGGATACGCAGTATTTT

v_call: TRBV5-4
j_call: TRBJ2-1
d_call: NA
clone_size: NA
cdr3_aa: CASSPGPQSSYNEQFF
cdr3_nt: TGTGCCAGCAGCCCGGGACCCCAGAGCTCCTACAATGAGCAGTTCTTC

v_call: TRBV5-1
j_call: TRBJ2-6
d_call: TRBD1
clone_size: NA
cdr3_aa: CASSLEGTEGYSGANVLTF
cdr3_nt: TGCGCCAGCAGCTTGGAAGGGACAGAGGGTTACTCTGGGGCCAACGTCCTGACTTTC

v_call: TRBV18
j_call: TRBJ1-2
d_call: NA
clone_size: NA
cdr3_aa: CASSPSEGTRVEGYTF
cdr3_nt: TGTGCCAGCTCACCATCAGAGGGTACCAGGGTGGAAGGCTACACCTTC

v_call: TRBV7-2
j_call: TRBJ2-7
d_call: NA
clone_size: NA
cdr3_aa: CASSSPGGTYEQYF
cdr3_nt: TGTGCCAGCAGCTCCCCCGGGGGAACCTACGAGCAGTACTTC